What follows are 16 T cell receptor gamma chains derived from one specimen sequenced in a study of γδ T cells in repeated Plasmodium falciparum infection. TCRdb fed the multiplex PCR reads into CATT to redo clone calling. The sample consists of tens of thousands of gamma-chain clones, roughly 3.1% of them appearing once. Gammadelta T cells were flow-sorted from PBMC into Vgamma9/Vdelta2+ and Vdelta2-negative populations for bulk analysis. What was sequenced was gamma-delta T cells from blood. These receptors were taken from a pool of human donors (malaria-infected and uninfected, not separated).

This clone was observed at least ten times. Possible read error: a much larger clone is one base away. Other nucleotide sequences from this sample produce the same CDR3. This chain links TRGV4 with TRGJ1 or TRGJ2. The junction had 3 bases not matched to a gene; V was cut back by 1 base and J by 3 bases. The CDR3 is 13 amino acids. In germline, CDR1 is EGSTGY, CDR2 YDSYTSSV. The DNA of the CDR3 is TGTGCCACCTGGGATGGCCGTTATTATAAGAAACTCTTT. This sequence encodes CATWDGRYYKKLF.

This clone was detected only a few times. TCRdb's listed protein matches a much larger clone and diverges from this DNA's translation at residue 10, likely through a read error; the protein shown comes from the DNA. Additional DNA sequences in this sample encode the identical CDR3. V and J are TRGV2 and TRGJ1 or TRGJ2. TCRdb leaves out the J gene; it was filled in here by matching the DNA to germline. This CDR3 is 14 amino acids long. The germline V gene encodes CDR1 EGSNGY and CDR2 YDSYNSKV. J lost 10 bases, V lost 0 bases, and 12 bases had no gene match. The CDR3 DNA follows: TGTGCCACCTGGGACGGGACTATTATGGAGAAGAAACTCTTT. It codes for CATWDGTIMEKKLF.

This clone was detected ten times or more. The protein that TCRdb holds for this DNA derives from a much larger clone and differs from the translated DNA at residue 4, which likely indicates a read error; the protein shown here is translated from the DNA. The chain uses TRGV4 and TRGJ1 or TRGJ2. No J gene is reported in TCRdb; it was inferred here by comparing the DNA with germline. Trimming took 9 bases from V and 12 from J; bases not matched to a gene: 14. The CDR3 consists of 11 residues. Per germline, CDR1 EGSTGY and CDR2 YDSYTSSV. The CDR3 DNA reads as TGTGCCACCCGGGGGCGGGACTGGAAACTCTTT. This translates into CATRGRDWKLF.

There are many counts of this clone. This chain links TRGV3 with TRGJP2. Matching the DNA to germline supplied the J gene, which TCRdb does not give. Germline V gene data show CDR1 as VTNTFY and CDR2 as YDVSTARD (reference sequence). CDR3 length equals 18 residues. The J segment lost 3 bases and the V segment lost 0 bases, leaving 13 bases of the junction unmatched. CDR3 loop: CATWDRLGVNGSDWIKTF. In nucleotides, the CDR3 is TGTGCCACCTGGGACAGGCTGGGGGTGAACGGTAGTGATTGGATCAAGACGTTT.

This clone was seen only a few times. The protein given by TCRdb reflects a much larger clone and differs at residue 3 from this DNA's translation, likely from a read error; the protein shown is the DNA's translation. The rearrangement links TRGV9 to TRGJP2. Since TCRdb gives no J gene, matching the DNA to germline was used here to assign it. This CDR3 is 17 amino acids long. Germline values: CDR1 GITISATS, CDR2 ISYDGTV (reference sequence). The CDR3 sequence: CASWEKWNKAGDWIKTF. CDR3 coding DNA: TGTGCCTCGTGGGAGAAATGGAATAAGGCCGGAGATTGGATCAAGACGTTT.

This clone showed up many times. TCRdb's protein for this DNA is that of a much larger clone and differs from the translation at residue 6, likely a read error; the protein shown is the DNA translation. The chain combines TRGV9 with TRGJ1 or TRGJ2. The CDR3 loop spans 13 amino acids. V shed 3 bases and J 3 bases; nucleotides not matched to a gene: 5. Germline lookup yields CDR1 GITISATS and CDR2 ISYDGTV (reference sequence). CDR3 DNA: TGTGCCTTGTGGGAGATGCGTTATTATAAGAAACTCTTT. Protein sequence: CALWEMRYYKKLF.

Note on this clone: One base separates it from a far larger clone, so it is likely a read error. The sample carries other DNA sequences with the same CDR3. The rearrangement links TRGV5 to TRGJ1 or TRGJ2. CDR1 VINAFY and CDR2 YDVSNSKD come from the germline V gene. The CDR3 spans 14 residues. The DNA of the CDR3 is TGTGCTACCTGGGACCGTGATAATTATTATAAGAAACTCTTT. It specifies CATWDRDNYYKKLF.

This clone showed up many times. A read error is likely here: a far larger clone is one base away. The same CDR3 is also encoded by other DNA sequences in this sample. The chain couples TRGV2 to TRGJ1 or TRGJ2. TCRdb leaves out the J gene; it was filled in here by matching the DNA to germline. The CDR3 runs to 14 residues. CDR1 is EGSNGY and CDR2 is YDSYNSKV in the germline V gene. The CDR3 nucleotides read TGCGCCACCTGGGACGGTCGACCCTATTATAAGAAACTCTTT. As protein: CATWDGRPYYKKLF.

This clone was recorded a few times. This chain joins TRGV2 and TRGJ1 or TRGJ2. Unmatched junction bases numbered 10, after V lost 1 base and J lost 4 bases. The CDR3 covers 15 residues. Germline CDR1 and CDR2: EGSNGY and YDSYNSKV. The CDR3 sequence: CATWDGPPGYYKKLF. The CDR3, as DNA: TGTGCCACCTGGGACGGTCCCCCCGGATATTATAAGAAACTCTTT.

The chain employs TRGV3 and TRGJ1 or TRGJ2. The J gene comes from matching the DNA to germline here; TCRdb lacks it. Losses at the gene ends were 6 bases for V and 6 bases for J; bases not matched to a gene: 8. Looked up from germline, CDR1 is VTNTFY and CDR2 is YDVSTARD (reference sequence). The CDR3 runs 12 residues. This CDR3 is CATWTGTYKKLF. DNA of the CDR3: TGTGCCACCTGGACAGGCACTTATAAGAAACTCTTT.

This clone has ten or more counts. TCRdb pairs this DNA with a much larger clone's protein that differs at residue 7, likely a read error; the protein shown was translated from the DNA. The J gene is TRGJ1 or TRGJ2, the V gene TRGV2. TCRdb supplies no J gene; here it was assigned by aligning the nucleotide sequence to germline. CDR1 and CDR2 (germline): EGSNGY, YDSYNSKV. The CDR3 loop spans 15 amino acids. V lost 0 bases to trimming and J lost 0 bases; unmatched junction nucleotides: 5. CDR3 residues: CATWDGSPNYYKKLF. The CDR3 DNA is TGTGCCACCTGGGACGGGTCCCCGAATTATTATAAGAAACTCTTT.

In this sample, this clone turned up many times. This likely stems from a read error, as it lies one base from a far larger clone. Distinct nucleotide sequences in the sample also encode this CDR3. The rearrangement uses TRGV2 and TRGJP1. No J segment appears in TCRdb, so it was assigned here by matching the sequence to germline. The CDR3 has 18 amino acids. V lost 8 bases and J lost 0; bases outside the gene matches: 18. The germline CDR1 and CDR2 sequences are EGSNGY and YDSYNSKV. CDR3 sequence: CATSQMALKYTTGWFKIF. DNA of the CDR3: TGTGCCACCTCCCAGATGGCCCTTAAATATACCACTGGTTGGTTCAAGATATTT.

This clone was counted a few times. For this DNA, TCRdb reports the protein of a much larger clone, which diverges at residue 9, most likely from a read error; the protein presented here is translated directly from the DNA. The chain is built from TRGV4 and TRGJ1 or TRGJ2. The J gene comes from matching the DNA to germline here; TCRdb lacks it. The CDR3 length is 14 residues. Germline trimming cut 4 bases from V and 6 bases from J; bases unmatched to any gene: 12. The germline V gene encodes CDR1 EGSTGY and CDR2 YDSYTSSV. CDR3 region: CATWDLTGCYKKLF. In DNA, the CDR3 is TGTGCCACCTGGGACCTGACGGGTTGTTATAAGAAACTCTTT.

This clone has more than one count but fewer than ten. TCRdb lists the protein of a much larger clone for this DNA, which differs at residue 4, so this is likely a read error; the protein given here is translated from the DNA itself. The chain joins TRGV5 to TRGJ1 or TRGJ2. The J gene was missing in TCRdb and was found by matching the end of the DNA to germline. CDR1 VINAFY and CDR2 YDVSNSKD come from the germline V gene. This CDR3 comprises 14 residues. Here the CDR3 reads CATRDRDNYYKKLF. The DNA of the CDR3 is TGTGCCACCCGGGACCGTGATAATTATTATAAGAAACTCTTT.

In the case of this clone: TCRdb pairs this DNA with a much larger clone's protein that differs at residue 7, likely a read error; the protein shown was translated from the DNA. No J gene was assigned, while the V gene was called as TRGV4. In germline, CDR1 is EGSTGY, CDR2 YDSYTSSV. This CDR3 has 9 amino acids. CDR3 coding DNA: TGTGCCACGGGTTATAAGGAACTCTTT. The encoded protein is CATGYKELF.

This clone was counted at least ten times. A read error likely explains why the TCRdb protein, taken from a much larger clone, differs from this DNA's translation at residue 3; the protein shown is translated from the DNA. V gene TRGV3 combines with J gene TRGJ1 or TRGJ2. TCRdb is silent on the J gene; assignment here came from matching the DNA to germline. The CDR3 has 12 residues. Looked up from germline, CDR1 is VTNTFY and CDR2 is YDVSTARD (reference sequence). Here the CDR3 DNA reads TGTGCCATCTGGGACGGGTATTATAAGAAACTCTTT. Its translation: CAIWDGYYKKLF.